Listed below are T cell receptor beta chains from one sample, sequenced in a study of blood T cells in healthy people across ages. MiXCR, run by TCRdb on the 5' RACE reads, gives a single entry per CDR3 protein. Found here are 1,800,000 or so distinct CDR3 sequences, more than 35% of them singletons; the top ten hold more than 20%. Sequences were obtained from blood. All receptors derive from a human donor in good health. Each CDR3 is given with its conserved first and last residue. Fields, in order: J gene, clone size, CDR3 length, D gene, V gene, CDR3 protein, CDR3 DNA. D genes are given only for firm matches. A clone size is listed for some rows: how often the clone was seen (once, few, many), or a class if it is expanded.

J gene: TRBJ2-5; clone size: NA; CDR3 length: 16; D gene: NA; V gene: TRBV7-2; CDR3 protein: CASKKSNRFRQETQYF; CDR3 DNA: TGTGCCAGCAAGAAATCAAACAGGTTCAGACAAGAGACCCAGTACTTC
J gene: TRBJ1-2; clone size: NA; CDR3 length: 15; D gene: NA; V gene: TRBV11-2; CDR3 protein: CASSETRGPGSGYTF; CDR3 DNA: TGTGCCAGCAGCGAGACAAGAGGGCCTGGCTCCGGCTACACCTTC
J gene: TRBJ2-2; clone size: NA; CDR3 length: 14; D gene: TRBD1; V gene: TRBV6-1; CDR3 protein: CASRRQGEGGELFF; CDR3 DNA: TGTGCCAGCAGACGACAGGGCGAGGGCGGGGAGCTGTTTTTT
J gene: TRBJ1-2; clone size: NA; CDR3 length: 14; D gene: NA; V gene: TRBV6-5; CDR3 protein: CASKEAGPNYGYTF; CDR3 DNA: TGTGCCAGCAAGGAGGCAGGGCCTAACTATGGCTACACCTTC
J gene: TRBJ2-7; clone size: NA; CDR3 length: 13; D gene: NA; V gene: TRBV28; CDR3 protein: CASSNRVPYEQYF; CDR3 DNA: TGTGCCAGCAGCAACAGGGTACCCTACGAGCAGTACTTC
J gene: TRBJ2-3; clone size: few; CDR3 length: 16; D gene: NA; V gene: TRBV7-9; CDR3 protein: CASSPRTGQFTDTQYF; CDR3 DNA: TGTGCCAGCAGCCCCCGGACGGGCCAGTTCACAGATACGCAGTATTTT
J gene: TRBJ2-3; clone size: NA; CDR3 length: 13; D gene: TRBD1; V gene: TRBV20-1; CDR3 protein: CSAGQGETDTQYF; CDR3 DNA: TGCAGTGCCGGACAGGGAGAGACAGATACGCAGTATTTT
J gene: TRBJ2-5; clone size: NA; CDR3 length: 16; D gene: TRBD1; V gene: TRBV14; CDR3 protein: CASSQDNRGAQETQYF; CDR3 DNA: TGTGCCAGCAGCCAAGATAACAGGGGGGCTCAAGAGACCCAGTACTTC
J gene: TRBJ2-5; clone size: NA; CDR3 length: 14; D gene: NA; V gene: TRBV18; CDR3 protein: CASSPPNLQAEQYF; CDR3 DNA: TGTGCCAGCTCACCACCAAATTTACAGGCTGAGCAGTACTTC
J gene: TRBJ2-3; clone size: few; CDR3 length: 15; D gene: NA; V gene: TRBV4-3; CDR3 protein: CASSQDSVAADTQYF; CDR3 DNA: TGCGCCAGCAGCCAAGATAGTGTGGCGGCAGATACGCAGTATTTT
J gene: TRBJ2-5; clone size: few; CDR3 length: 10; D gene: NA; V gene: TRBV7-9; CDR3 protein: CASTGETQYF; CDR3 DNA: TGTGCCAGCACCGGAGAGACCCAGTACTTC
J gene: TRBJ1-2; clone size: few; CDR3 length: 16; D gene: NA; V gene: TRBV5-4; CDR3 protein: CASMKSAGQNIYGYTF; CDR3 DNA: TGTGCCAGCATGAAGTCGGCGGGACAAAATATCTATGGCTACACCTTC
J gene: TRBJ2-3; clone size: NA; CDR3 length: 14; D gene: NA; V gene: TRBV6-5; CDR3 protein: CASSYSSQGRTQYF; CDR3 DNA: TGTGCCAGCAGTTACTCTTCTCAGGGGCGTACGCAGTATTTT
J gene: TRBJ2-2; clone size: NA; CDR3 length: 14; D gene: NA; V gene: TRBV5-6; CDR3 protein: CASSLFMNTGELFF; CDR3 DNA: TGTGCCAGCAGCTTGTTCATGAACACCGGGGAGCTGTTTTTT
J gene: TRBJ2-7; clone size: NA; CDR3 length: 15; D gene: TRBD1; V gene: TRBV11-3; CDR3 protein: CASSLGGQGAMEQYF; CDR3 DNA: TGTGCCAGCAGCTTAGGGGGACAGGGGGCGATGGAGCAGTACTTC
J gene: TRBJ2-1; clone size: few; CDR3 length: 14; D gene: TRBD2; V gene: TRBV20-1; CDR3 protein: CSARTRGGLNEQFF; CDR3 DNA: TGCAGTGCCCGGACTCGCGGGGGTTTAAATGAGCAGTTCTTC
J gene: TRBJ1-2; clone size: NA; CDR3 length: 13; D gene: NA; V gene: TRBV6-5; CDR3 protein: CASSYSEGLGYTF; CDR3 DNA: TGTGCCAGCAGTTACTCGGAGGGGCTTGGCTACACCTTC
J gene: TRBJ2-1; clone size: NA; CDR3 length: 12; D gene: NA; V gene: TRBV20-1; CDR3 protein: CSASRGVFEQFF; CDR3 DNA: TGCAGTGCCAGCAGGGGGGTCTTTGAGCAGTTCTTC
J gene: TRBJ1-2; clone size: NA; CDR3 length: 13; D gene: NA; V gene: TRBV12-3/TRBV12-4; CDR3 protein: CASSLGLVGGYTF; CDR3 DNA: TGTGCCAGCAGTTTGGGGTTGGTGGGGGGCTACACCTTC
J gene: TRBJ2-7; clone size: few; CDR3 length: 13; D gene: NA; V gene: TRBV20-1; CDR3 protein: CSASGTDSYEQYF; CDR3 DNA: TGCAGTGCCTCAGGGACGGACTCCTACGAGCAGTACTTC
J gene: TRBJ1-2; clone size: NA; CDR3 length: 12; D gene: NA; V gene: TRBV7-2; CDR3 protein: CASSFSDVRYTF; CDR3 DNA: TGTGCCAGCAGCTTCTCCGATGTTCGCTACACCTTC
J gene: TRBJ2-1; clone size: NA; CDR3 length: 19; D gene: TRBD2; V gene: TRBV6-1; CDR3 protein: CASSEPYLAGGLSYNEQFF; CDR3 DNA: TGTGCCAGCAGTGAACCCTATCTAGCGGGGGGGCTCTCCTACAATGAGCAGTTCTTC
J gene: TRBJ1-6; clone size: few; CDR3 length: 15; D gene: NA; V gene: TRBV28; CDR3 protein: CASSLTGQYNSPLHF; CDR3 DNA: TGTGCCAGCAGTTTAACGGGACAATATAATTCACCCCTCCACTTT
J gene: TRBJ2-7; clone size: few; CDR3 length: 12; D gene: NA; V gene: TRBV9; CDR3 protein: CANSVVGGEQYF; CDR3 DNA: TGTGCCAACAGCGTAGTAGGAGGGGAGCAGTACTTC
J gene: TRBJ1-4; clone size: NA; CDR3 length: 14; D gene: NA; V gene: TRBV10-3; CDR3 protein: CAISESGANEKLFF; CDR3 DNA: TGTGCCATCAGTGAGTCAGGAGCTAATGAAAAACTGTTTTTT
J gene: TRBJ2-7; clone size: once; CDR3 length: 16; D gene: TRBD2; V gene: TRBV7-9; CDR3 protein: CASSSPPQRGDYEQYF; CDR3 DNA: TGTGCCAGCAGCTCCCCCCCCCAGCGGGGTGACTACGAGCAGTACTTC
J gene: TRBJ2-1; clone size: few; CDR3 length: 18; D gene: NA; V gene: TRBV3-1; CDR3 protein: CASSQVPLGGGPYNEQFF; CDR3 DNA: TGTGCCAGCAGCCAAGTCCCGTTAGGGGGGGGCCCCTACAATGAGCAGTTCTTC
J gene: TRBJ1-1; clone size: few; CDR3 length: 14; D gene: NA; V gene: TRBV12-3/TRBV12-4; CDR3 protein: CASRRGGSGTEAFF; CDR3 DNA: TGTGCCAGCCGGAGGGGGGGTTCAGGCACTGAAGCTTTCTTT
J gene: TRBJ2-6; clone size: NA; CDR3 length: 19; D gene: NA; V gene: TRBV9; CDR3 protein: CASSVGGGGAESGANVLTF; CDR3 DNA: TGTGCCAGCAGCGTAGGCGGAGGGGGGGCCGAATCTGGGGCCAACGTCCTGACTTTC
J gene: TRBJ1-2; clone size: NA; CDR3 length: 15; D gene: NA; V gene: TRBV3-1; CDR3 protein: CASSPDPGHGYGYTF; CDR3 DNA: TGTGCCAGCAGCCCGGACCCCGGGCACGGGTATGGCTACACCTTC
J gene: TRBJ2-5; clone size: NA; CDR3 length: 17; D gene: TRBD2; V gene: TRBV27; CDR3 protein: CASSSGLAGALLETQYF; CDR3 DNA: TGTGCCAGCAGTTCCGGACTAGCGGGGGCCTTACTGGAGACCCAGTACTTC
J gene: TRBJ2-3; clone size: NA; CDR3 length: 14; D gene: NA; V gene: TRBV28; CDR3 protein: CASSSFPGTDTQYF; CDR3 DNA: TGTGCCAGCAGTTCTTTTCCGGGCACAGATACGCAGTATTTT
J gene: TRBJ1-2; clone size: NA; CDR3 length: 14; D gene: NA; V gene: TRBV6-2/TRBV6-3; CDR3 protein: CASSYSQGSGDYTF; CDR3 DNA: TGTGCCAGCAGTTACTCGCAGGGTAGCGGGGACTACACCTTC
J gene: TRBJ2-1; clone size: few; CDR3 length: 13; D gene: TRBD1; V gene: TRBV7-2; CDR3 protein: CASSLTGVGEQFF; CDR3 DNA: TGTGCCAGCAGCTTGACAGGGGTGGGGGAGCAGTTCTTC
J gene: TRBJ1-6; clone size: few; CDR3 length: 14; D gene: NA; V gene: TRBV4-2; CDR3 protein: CASSQKVGNSPLHF; CDR3 DNA: TGTGCCAGCAGCCAGAAGGTAGGGAATTCACCCCTCCACTTT
J gene: TRBJ2-5; clone size: NA; CDR3 length: 14; D gene: NA; V gene: TRBV5-1; CDR3 protein: CASSLGGLQGTQYF; CDR3 DNA: TGCGCCAGCAGCTTAGGGGGGCTACAAGGGACCCAGTACTTC
J gene: TRBJ1-2; clone size: NA; CDR3 length: 13; D gene: NA; V gene: TRBV3-1; CDR3 protein: CASSLTVSGGYTF; CDR3 DNA: TGTGCCAGCAGCTTGACAGTTAGTGGTGGCTACACCTTC
J gene: TRBJ1-1; clone size: few; CDR3 length: 13; D gene: NA; V gene: TRBV20-1; CDR3 protein: CSASEDSYTEAFF; CDR3 DNA: TGCAGTGCATCAGAGGACAGTTACACTGAAGCTTTCTTT
J gene: TRBJ1-4; clone size: NA; CDR3 length: 14; D gene: TRBD1; V gene: TRBV6-1; CDR3 protein: CASREGQGTEKLFF; CDR3 DNA: TGTGCCAGCAGAGAGGGACAGGGGACTGAAAAACTGTTTTTT
J gene: TRBJ2-4; clone size: few; CDR3 length: 13; D gene: TRBD2; V gene: TRBV4-3; CDR3 protein: CASSQEWRGRQYF; CDR3 DNA: TGCGCCAGCAGCCAAGAATGGCGCGGGAGGCAGTACTTC
J gene: TRBJ2-6; clone size: few; CDR3 length: 15; D gene: NA; V gene: TRBV7-2; CDR3 protein: CASSLTRTGANVLTF; CDR3 DNA: TGTGCCAGCAGCTTAACGAGGACTGGGGCCAACGTCCTGACTTTC
J gene: TRBJ1-1; clone size: once; CDR3 length: 14; D gene: NA; V gene: TRBV20-1; CDR3 protein: CSARAGGGGTEAFF; CDR3 DNA: TGCAGTGCTAGAGCCGGAGGGGGAGGTACTGAAGCTTTCTTT
J gene: TRBJ1-1; clone size: NA; CDR3 length: 18; D gene: TRBD1; V gene: TRBV7-2; CDR3 protein: CASSLASLRTGGNTEAFF; CDR3 DNA: TGTGCCAGCAGCTTAGCGTCCCTTCGGACAGGGGGGAACACTGAAGCTTTCTTT
J gene: TRBJ2-7; clone size: NA; CDR3 length: 17; D gene: NA; V gene: TRBV6-5; CDR3 protein: CASSYGQPPTFYYEQYF; CDR3 DNA: TGTGCCAGCAGTTACGGACAGCCCCCAACATTTTACTACGAGCAGTACTTC
J gene: TRBJ2-3; clone size: NA; CDR3 length: 15; D gene: TRBD1; V gene: TRBV7-2; CDR3 protein: CASSPRDRGLDTQYF; CDR3 DNA: TGTGCCAGCAGCCCCCGGGACAGGGGTCTCGATACGCAGTATTTT
J gene: TRBJ2-1; clone size: few; CDR3 length: 13; D gene: TRBD1; V gene: TRBV20-1; CDR3 protein: CSAKRTGVWEQFF; CDR3 DNA: TGCAGTGCTAAACGGACAGGGGTTTGGGAGCAGTTCTTC
J gene: TRBJ2-3; clone size: few; CDR3 length: 14; D gene: TRBD1; V gene: TRBV2; CDR3 protein: CASTGTGITDTQYF; CDR3 DNA: TGTGCCAGCACTGGGACAGGGATCACAGATACGCAGTATTTT
J gene: TRBJ2-5; clone size: NA; CDR3 length: 18; D gene: TRBD1; V gene: TRBV7-6; CDR3 protein: CASSLEGRDRGGWETQYF; CDR3 DNA: TGTGCCAGCAGCTTAGAGGGCCGCGACAGGGGCGGTTGGGAGACCCAGTACTTC
J gene: TRBJ2-1; clone size: many; CDR3 length: 12; D gene: NA; V gene: TRBV29-1; CDR3 protein: CSVSGIANEQFF; CDR3 DNA: TGCAGCGTTTCGGGGATTGCGAATGAGCAGTTCTTC
J gene: TRBJ1-1; clone size: NA; CDR3 length: 14; D gene: TRBD1; V gene: TRBV20-1; CDR3 protein: CSARDRNRGTEAFF; CDR3 DNA: TGCAGTGCTAGAGATCGGAACAGGGGAACTGAAGCTTTCTTT
J gene: TRBJ1-2; clone size: NA; CDR3 length: 14; D gene: NA; V gene: TRBV28; CDR3 protein: CASSPGMILYGYTF; CDR3 DNA: TGTGCCAGCAGTCCGGGGATGATTCTCTATGGCTACACCTTC
J gene: TRBJ2-3; clone size: few; CDR3 length: 12; D gene: NA; V gene: TRBV12-3/TRBV12-4; CDR3 protein: CASSFQGDTQYF; CDR3 DNA: TGTGCCAGCAGTTTTCAGGGAGATACGCAGTATTTT
J gene: TRBJ1-2; clone size: NA; CDR3 length: 14; D gene: NA; V gene: TRBV3-1; CDR3 protein: CASSQASGGTDYTF; CDR3 DNA: TGTGCCAGCAGCCAAGCGTCGGGGGGGACGGACTACACCTTC
J gene: TRBJ2-5; clone size: NA; CDR3 length: 14; D gene: NA; V gene: TRBV7-9; CDR3 protein: CASREGDNQETQYF; CDR3 DNA: TGTGCCAGCAGGGAGGGGGATAACCAAGAGACCCAGTACTTC